This T cell receptor (beta chain) derives from a study of CD8 T cells in Susac syndrome. Reverse transcription used roughly 0.5 to 1 ug RNA and random hexamers. TCRdb passed the immunoSEQ multiplex PCR reads through MiXCR, listing each CDR3 protein once. The data show roughly 120,000 distinct CDR3 sequences, with roughly 94% seen just once and approximately 0.12% held by the top ten. The multiple sclerosis control cohort comprised treatment-naive individuals presenting with stable or active relapsing-remitting disease. The V gene lost 0 bases and the J gene lost 3 bases, with 23 bases spanning the gap. CDR1 and CDR2 (germline): LGHNA, YNFKEQ. The CDR3 sequence is 19 residues long.

The V gene is TRBV4-2, the J gene TRBJ1-2; D gene ambiguous. The sample consisted of CD4+ T cells from PBMCs. The sequence derives from a human donor with multiple sclerosis. The CDR3 loop reads CASSQDSNPGSFSYYGYTF. The CDR3 DNA is TGTGCCAGCAGCCAAGATAGCAACCCGGGGAGTTTTAGCTACTATGGCTACACCTTC.